This T cell receptor (beta chain) was sequenced for a study of human T cells and chemical hapten exposure. V was cut by 0 bases and J by 7 bases, with 7 bases left in between. The CDR3 runs 13 residues. Per germline, CDR1 SGHRS and CDR2 YFSETQ. The study's library attached unique molecular identifiers to single cDNA molecules. TCRdb processed the RACE reads anew with MiXCR; each CDR3 protein has one entry. The sample includes fewer than 300,000 distinct CDR3 sequences, about 7.7% of them seen just once. Findings and caveats of the study: Alopecia was present in the donors, so their immune response may differ from healthy people's.

A remark on this clonotype: Its specificity is unknown.

As to time point: pre-sensitization, week 0. Described treatment: therapeutic diphenylcyclopropenone sensitization with weekly scalp DPC. Blood collection happened ahead of applying each patch test. Sample: whole blood, taken in connection with sensitization to the hapten diphenylcyclopropenone (DPC). The source is a man between 18 and 35 years old with alopecia areata. Some clones in this sample may be carry-over from other donors' samples. The chain carries TRBV5-1 and TRBJ1-4; D gene uncertain. The CDR3 here is CASSLGLSEKLFF. DNA of the CDR3: TGCGCCAGCAGCTTGGGATTAAGTGAAAAACTGTTTTTT.